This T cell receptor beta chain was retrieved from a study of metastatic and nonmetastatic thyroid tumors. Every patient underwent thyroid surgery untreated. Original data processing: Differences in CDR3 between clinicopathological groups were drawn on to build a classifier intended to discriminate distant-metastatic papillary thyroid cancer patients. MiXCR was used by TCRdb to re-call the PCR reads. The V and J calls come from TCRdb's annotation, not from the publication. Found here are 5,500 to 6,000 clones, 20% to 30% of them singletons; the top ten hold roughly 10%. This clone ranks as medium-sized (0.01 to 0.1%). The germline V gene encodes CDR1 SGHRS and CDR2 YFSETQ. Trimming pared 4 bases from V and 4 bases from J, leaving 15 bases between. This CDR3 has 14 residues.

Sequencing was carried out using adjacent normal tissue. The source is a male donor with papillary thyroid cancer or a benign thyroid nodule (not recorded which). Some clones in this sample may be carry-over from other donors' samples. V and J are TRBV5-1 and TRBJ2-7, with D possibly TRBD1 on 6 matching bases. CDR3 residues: CASSVDSSGYEQYF. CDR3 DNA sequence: TGCGCCAGCAGCGTGGACAGTTCGGGGTACGAGCAGTACTTC.